The entry below describes one T cell receptor beta chain. The data derive from a study of blood T cell repertoires in COVID-19. The method was immunoSEQ multiplex PCR; TCRdb's version includes in-frame clones alone and lacks a portion of them. The sample carries 150,000 to 200,000 clones, more than 60% recorded once. V was clipped by 7 bases and J by 6 bases; unmatched bases: 15. CDR3 length equals 15 residues. The germline V gene has CDR1 SQVTM and CDR2 ANQGSEA. This receptor was taken from a man in his sixties with acute or convalescent COVID-19. The sequencing input was peripheral blood. This sequence joins TRBV29-1 and TRBJ2-1; 7 nucleotides agree with TRBD2. CDR3 region: CSALGEGDKGNEQFF. CDR3 sequence (DNA): TGCAGCGCCCTTGGGGAGGGAGACAAAGGCAATGAGCAGTTCTTC.